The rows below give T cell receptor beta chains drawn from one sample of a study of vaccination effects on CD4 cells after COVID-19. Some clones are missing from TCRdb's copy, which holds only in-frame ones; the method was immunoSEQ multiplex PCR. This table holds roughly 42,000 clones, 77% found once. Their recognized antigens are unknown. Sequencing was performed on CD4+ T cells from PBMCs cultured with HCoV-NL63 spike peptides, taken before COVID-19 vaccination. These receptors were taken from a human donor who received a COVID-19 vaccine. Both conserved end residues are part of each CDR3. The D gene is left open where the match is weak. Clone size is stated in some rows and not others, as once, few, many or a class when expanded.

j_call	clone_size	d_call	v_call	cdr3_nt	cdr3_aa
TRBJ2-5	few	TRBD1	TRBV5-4	TGTGCCAGCAGCCGGACAGGGGAGGTGGAGACCCAGTACTTC	CASSRTGEVETQYF
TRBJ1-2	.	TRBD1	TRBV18	TGTGCCAGCTCCCCCCAACCGGGACAGGGGAACTATGGCTACACCTTC	CASSPQPGQGNYGYTF
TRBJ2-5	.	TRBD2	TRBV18	TGTGCCAGCTCACCCCTGAGCAGCGGGAATGGAGAGACCCAGTACTTC	CASSPLSSGNGETQYF
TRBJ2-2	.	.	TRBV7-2	TGTGCCAGCAAGCGGCCAGGGTATCGAAACGGGGAGCTGTTTTTT	CASKRPGYRNGELFF
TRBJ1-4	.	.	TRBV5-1	TGCGCCAGCAGCCCACCTTTGGGCCACGGGAATGAAAAACTGTTTTTT	CASSPPLGHGNEKLFF
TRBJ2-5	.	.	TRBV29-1	TGCAGCGTGGGGCCGTTCTCAGGGCCCCAAGAGACCCAGTACTTC	CSVGPFSGPQETQYF
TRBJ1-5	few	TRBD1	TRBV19	TGTGCCAGTAGTACCCACTCACAGGGGTCTCAGCCCCAGCATTTT	CASSTHSQGSQPQHF
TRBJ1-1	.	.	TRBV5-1	TGCGCCAGCAGCTATGAGGTTTCGGCGATGAGAGCTGAAGCTTTCTTT	CASSYEVSAMRAEAFF
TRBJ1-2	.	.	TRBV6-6	TGTGCCAGCAGCCGAGAAAATCCCCGGGTCCGCGGCTACACCTTC	CASSRENPRVRGYTF
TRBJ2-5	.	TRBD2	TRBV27	TGTGCCAGCAGTTTACTCCAAAGCGGGGCACAAGAGACCCAGTACTTC	CASSLLQSGAQETQYF
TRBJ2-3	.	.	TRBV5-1	TGCGCCAGCAGCTTCGGACAGCCTTATATTATTAGCACAGATACGCAGTATTTT	CASSFGQPYIISTDTQYF
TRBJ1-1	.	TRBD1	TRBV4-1	TGCGCCAGCAGCCAGGACAGGGGGAACACTGAAGCTTTCTTT	CASSQDRGNTEAFF
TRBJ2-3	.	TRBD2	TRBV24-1	TGTGCCACCAGTGATCCCGGGAGGAACACAGATACGCAGTATTTT	CATSDPGRNTDTQYF
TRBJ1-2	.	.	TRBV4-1	TGCGCCAGCAGCCAAGATGGACAGACCTATGGCTACACCTTC	CASSQDGQTYGYTF